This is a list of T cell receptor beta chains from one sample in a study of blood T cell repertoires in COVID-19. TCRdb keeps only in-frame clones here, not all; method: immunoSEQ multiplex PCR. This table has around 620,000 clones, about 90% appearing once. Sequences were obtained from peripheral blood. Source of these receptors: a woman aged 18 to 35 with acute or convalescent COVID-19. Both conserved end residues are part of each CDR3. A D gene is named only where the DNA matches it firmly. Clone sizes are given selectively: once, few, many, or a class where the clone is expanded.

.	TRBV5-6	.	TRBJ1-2	TGTGCCAGCAGCTTGACAGGGCTACTCTATGGCTACACCTTC	CASSLTGLLYGYTF
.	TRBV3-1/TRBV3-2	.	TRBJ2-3	TGTGCCAGCAGCCAAGTGGTAGCGTCGGCAGATACGCAGTATTTT	CASSQVVASADTQYF
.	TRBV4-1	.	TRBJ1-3	TGCGCCAGCAGCCCCCATTACAGATTCTCTGGAAACACCATATATTTT	CASSPHYRFSGNTIYF
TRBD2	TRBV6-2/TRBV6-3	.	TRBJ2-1	TGTGCCAGCAGCTCGCGGGGGGGAGGGGTTTGGAATGAGCAGTTCTTC	CASSSRGGGVWNEQFF
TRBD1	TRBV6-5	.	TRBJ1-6	TGTGCCAGCAGTTACGGGACAGGGGATAATTCACCCCTCCACTTT	CASSYGTGDNSPLHF
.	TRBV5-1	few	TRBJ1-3	TGCGCCAGCAGCTTCACAGGAAGAGGAAACACCATATATTTT	CASSFTGRGNTIYF
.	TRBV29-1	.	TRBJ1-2	TGCAGCGTTCGTGAGGCGATGGCCTATGGCTACACCTTC	CSVREAMAYGYTF
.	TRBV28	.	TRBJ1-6	TGTGCCAGCCAATTCTCCTCGGGACACATAAGCTCCTATAATTCACCCCTCCACTTT	CASQFSSGHISSYNSPLHF
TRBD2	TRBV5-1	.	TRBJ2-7	TGCGCCAGCAGTCCTGTCCCAGCGGGGGGCATCTCCTACGAGCAGTACTTC	CASSPVPAGGISYEQYF
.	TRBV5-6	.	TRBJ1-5	TGTGCCAGCAGCTTGTTTTTAGAATATAGCAATCAGCCCCAGCATTTT	CASSLFLEYSNQPQHF
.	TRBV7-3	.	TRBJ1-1	TGTGCCAGCAGCTCCACTGCAGGGCGTGAAGCTTTCTTT	CASSSTAGREAFF
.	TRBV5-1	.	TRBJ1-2	TGCGCCAGCAGCCCCCATCCCCGGGGGTATGGCTACACCTTC	CASSPHPRGYGYTF
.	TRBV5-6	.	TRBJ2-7	TGTGCCAGCAGCTTGACGAGCCTCGAGTACGAGCAGTACTTC	CASSLTSLEYEQYF
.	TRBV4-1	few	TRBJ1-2	TGCGCCAGCAGCCAAGAAGGTAGGCAGGGAAGCTATGGCTACACCTTC	CASSQEGRQGSYGYTF
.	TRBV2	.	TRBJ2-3	TGTGCCAGCAGTGAAGCCGGGGCAGATACGCAGTATTTT	CASSEAGADTQYF
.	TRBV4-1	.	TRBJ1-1	TGCGCCAGCAGCCCCCGGGACTACCGAGGGGACACTGAAGCTTTCTTT	CASSPRDYRGDTEAFF
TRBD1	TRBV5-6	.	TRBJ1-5	TGTGCCAGCAGCTCTTACGGACAGGGGGCATGGAATCAGCCCCAGCATTTT	CASSSYGQGAWNQPQHF
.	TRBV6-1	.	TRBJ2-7	TGTGCCAGCAGTGATATCTACGAGCAGTACTTC	CASSDIYEQYF
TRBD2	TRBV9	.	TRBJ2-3	TGTGCCAGCAGCGCCCGTTACGGGGGGGCTGGGGCAGATACGCAGTATTTT	CASSARYGGAGADTQYF
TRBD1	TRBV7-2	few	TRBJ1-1	TGTGCCAGCAGCCCCAACAGGGGATTTGTAGCTTTCTTT	CASSPNRGFVAFF
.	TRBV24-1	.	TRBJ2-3	TGTGCCACCAGTGATGCTGGGAGAGATACGCAGTATTTT	CATSDAGRDTQYF
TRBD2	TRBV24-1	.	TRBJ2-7	TGTGCCACCGGGTTAGCGGGGGACCGCTACGAGCAGTACTTC	CATGLAGDRYEQYF
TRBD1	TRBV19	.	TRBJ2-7	TGTGCCAGTAGTATAGGAGGGACAGGGGCATACGAGCAGTACTTC	CASSIGGTGAYEQYF
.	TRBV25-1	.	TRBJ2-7	TGTGCCAGCAGTGAATGGGAAAGGGGCGGAAGCGAGCAGTACTTC	CASSEWERGGSEQYF
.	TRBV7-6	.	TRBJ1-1	TGTGCCAGCAGCAAGGGGTTTGACACTGAAGCTTTCTTT	CASSKGFDTEAFF
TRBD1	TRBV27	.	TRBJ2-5	TGTGCCAGCAGTTGGGGGACAGGGCCGGGAGAGACCCAGTACTTC	CASSWGTGPGETQYF
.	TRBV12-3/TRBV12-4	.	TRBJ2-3	TGTGCCAGCAGTTTATCGGGTGCAGATACGCAGTATTTT	CASSLSGADTQYF
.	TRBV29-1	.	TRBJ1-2	TGCAGCGCCACCACTCCAAACTATGGCTACACCTTC	CSATTPNYGYTF
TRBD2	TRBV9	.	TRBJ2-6	TGTGCCAGCAGGGGACTAAACGGGGCTGCTGGGGCCAACGTCCTGACTTTC	CASRGLNGAAGANVLTF
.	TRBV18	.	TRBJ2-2	TGTGCCAGCTCACCAAAGGCGTCCACCTGGGGGGTTTCCGGGGAGCTGTTTTTT	CASSPKASTWGVSGELFF
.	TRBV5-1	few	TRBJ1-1	TGCGCCAGCAGCTTGGATGGGGTGCGGGCTGAAGCTTTCTTT	CASSLDGVRAEAFF
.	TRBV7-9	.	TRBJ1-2	TGTGCCAGCAGCTTAGCGGAGACAGTCTATGGCTACACCTTC	CASSLAETVYGYTF
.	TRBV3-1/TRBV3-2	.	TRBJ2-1	TGTGCCAGCAGCCTCCCCGGCGGAGGGGCCCTTAATGAGCAGTTCTTC	CASSLPGGGALNEQFF
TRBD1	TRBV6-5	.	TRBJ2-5	TGTGCCAGCAGTCTGACAGGGTTAGGGACCCAGTACTTC	CASSLTGLGTQYF
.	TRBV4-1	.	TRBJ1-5	TGCGCCAGCAGCCAAGCTTTAGCAGAACGGGGTCAGCCCCAGCATTTT	CASSQALAERGQPQHF
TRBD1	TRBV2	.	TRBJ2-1	TGTGCCAGCAGTGAAACAGGGGGGAATGAGCAGTTCTTC	CASSETGGNEQFF
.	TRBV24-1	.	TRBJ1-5	TGTGCCACCAGTCACAGGGAGAGTAATCAGCCCCAGCATTTT	CATSHRESNQPQHF
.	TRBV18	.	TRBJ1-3	TGTGCCAGCTCACCGGGGCAGGGTGGGAACACCATATATTTT	CASSPGQGGNTIYF
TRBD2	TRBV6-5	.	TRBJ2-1	TGTGCCAGCAGTCCACGGACTAGCGGGGGGGCAAGGCAGTTCTTC	CASSPRTSGGARQFF
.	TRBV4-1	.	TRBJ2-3	TGCGCCAGCAGTCTCCATTGGGCTCAATCTAGCACAGATACGCAGTATTTT	CASSLHWAQSSTDTQYF
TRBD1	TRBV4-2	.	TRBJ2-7	TGTGCCAGCAGCCAAGTCGGACAGGGGGTCTCCTACGAGCAGTACTTC	CASSQVGQGVSYEQYF
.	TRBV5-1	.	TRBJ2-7	TGCGCCAGCAGCTTGGATGGGGGCGCCCGTTACGAGCAGTACTTC	CASSLDGGARYEQYF
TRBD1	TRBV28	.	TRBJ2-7	TGTGCCAGCAGCCGGACAGGGTCCTACGAGCAGTACTTC	CASSRTGSYEQYF
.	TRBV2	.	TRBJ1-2	TGTGCCAGCAGAATAATTAGAACGCATGGCTATGGCTACACCTTC	CASRIIRTHGYGYTF
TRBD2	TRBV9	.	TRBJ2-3	TGTGCCAGCAGCGTAGAAGCGGGGCTCACAGATACGCAGTATTTT	CASSVEAGLTDTQYF
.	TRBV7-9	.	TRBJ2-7	TGTGCCAGCAGCTTAGCCACAACAGGGTCGGGCTCCTACGAGCAGTACTTC	CASSLATTGSGSYEQYF
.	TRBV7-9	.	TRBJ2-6	TGTGCCAGCAGCTTACCTTGGGCAGGGGCTGGGGCCAACGTCCTGACTTTC	CASSLPWAGAGANVLTF
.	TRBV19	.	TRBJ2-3	TGTGCCAGTAGTCCACAGGGATGGGGGGGTCCGGATTTT	CASSPQGWGGPDF
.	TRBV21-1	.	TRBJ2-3	TGTGCCAGCAGCAAAGTGGGAACTAGCGGGGGGGCGAGTACGCAGTATTTT	CASSKVGTSGGASTQYF
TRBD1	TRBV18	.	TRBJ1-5	TGTGCCAGCTCACCTCCCCACAGGGGAAATAGCAATCAGCCCCAGCATTTT	CASSPPHRGNSNQPQHF
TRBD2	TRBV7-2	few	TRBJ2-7	TGTGCCAGCAGCTTAGAAAGCGGGGGGTACGAGCAGTACTTC	CASSLESGGYEQYF
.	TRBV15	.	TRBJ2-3	TGTGCCACCAGCAGAGATGACAGGAGCACAGATACGCAGTATTTT	CATSRDDRSTDTQYF
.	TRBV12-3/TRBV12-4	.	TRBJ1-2	TGTGCCAGCAGTTTAGCAGGGACTGATGGCTACACCTTC	CASSLAGTDGYTF
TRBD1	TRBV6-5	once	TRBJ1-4	TGTGCCAGCAGTTTCGGACAGGGTGGTGAAAAACTGTTTTTT	CASSFGQGGEKLFF
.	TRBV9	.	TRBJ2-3	TGTGCCAGCAGCGGGCAGAGGTCAGATACGCAGTATTTT	CASSGQRSDTQYF
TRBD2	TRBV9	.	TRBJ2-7	TGTGCCAGCAGCCTTAGCGGGGGAGGCTGGTCCGAGCAGTACTTC	CASSLSGGGWSEQYF
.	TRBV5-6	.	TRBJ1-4	TGTGCCAGCACCTTTGGTCCGGGAAAACTGTTTTTT	CASTFGPGKLFF